A selection of T cell receptor beta chains follows, all from one sample in a study of T-cell memory formation after mild COVID-19. TCRdb reprocessed the 5' RACE reads with MiXCR, giving one entry per CDR3 protein. The sample yields about half a million distinct CDR3 sequences, over 15% seen once. Material: PBMCs or a T cell subset sorted from them (not recorded which). These TCRs come from an adult woman who had mild COVID-19 (a few samples of this study predate the infection). Cell type and time point are not known. Both conserved end residues are part of each CDR3. The order of the fields is D gene, clone size, V gene, J gene, CDR3 protein, CDR3 DNA. The D gene is left open where the match is weak. Where a row states a size, it is once, few, many or the class of an expanded clone; other rows omit it.

D gene: TRBD1
clone size: -
V gene: TRBV20-1
J gene: TRBJ1-2
CDR3 protein: CSARNRQGANYGYTF
CDR3 DNA: TGCAGTGCTAGAAATCGGCAGGGGGCGAATTATGGCTACACCTTC

D gene: TRBD1
clone size: -
V gene: TRBV7-2
J gene: TRBJ2-1
CDR3 protein: CASRRTGGLGGSYNEQFF
CDR3 DNA: TGTGCCAGCAGGAGGACAGGGGGCTTAGGAGGTTCCTACAATGAGCAGTTCTTC

D gene: -
clone size: -
V gene: TRBV3-1
J gene: TRBJ1-2
CDR3 protein: CASSPGHALGGYTF
CDR3 DNA: TGTGCCAGCAGCCCGGGACATGCCTTGGGAGGCTACACCTTC

D gene: -
clone size: few
V gene: TRBV19
J gene: TRBJ1-1
CDR3 protein: CASSSTVGRLNTEAFF
CDR3 DNA: TGTGCCAGTAGTTCAACCGTGGGACGGCTGAACACTGAAGCTTTCTTT

D gene: TRBD2
clone size: -
V gene: TRBV20-1
J gene: TRBJ2-3
CDR3 protein: CSARDQREGPPDTQYF
CDR3 DNA: TGCAGTGCTAGAGATCAGCGGGAGGGCCCCCCAGATACGCAGTATTTT

D gene: -
clone size: few
V gene: TRBV29-1
J gene: TRBJ1-3
CDR3 protein: CSVAGSGAGGNTIYF
CDR3 DNA: TGCAGCGTTGCCGGATCGGGGGCGGGAGGAAACACCATATATTTT

D gene: TRBD2
clone size: -
V gene: TRBV7-9
J gene: TRBJ2-1
CDR3 protein: CASSLGGSRKEQFF
CDR3 DNA: TGTGCCAGCAGCTTAGGCGGGAGTCGCAAAGAGCAGTTCTTC

D gene: -
clone size: -
V gene: TRBV4-1
J gene: TRBJ1-1
CDR3 protein: CASSQTGSMNTEAFF
CDR3 DNA: TGCGCCAGCAGCCAAACAGGGAGCATGAACACTGAAGCTTTCTTT

D gene: -
clone size: many
V gene: TRBV9
J gene: TRBJ1-5
CDR3 protein: CASSLTGEGYQPQHF
CDR3 DNA: TGTGCCAGCAGCCTAACCGGCGAGGGGTATCAGCCCCAGCATTTT

D gene: TRBD1
clone size: few
V gene: TRBV7-2
J gene: TRBJ2-7
CDR3 protein: CASSFGGTGVPSSYEQYF
CDR3 DNA: TGTGCCAGCAGCTTTGGTGGGACAGGGGTCCCAAGCAGCTACGAGCAGTACTTC

D gene: TRBD1
clone size: -
V gene: TRBV13
J gene: TRBJ1-4
CDR3 protein: CASSLRGWGQNEKLFF
CDR3 DNA: TGTGCCAGCAGCTTACGGGGGTGGGGACAGAATGAAAAACTGTTTTTT

D gene: -
clone size: -
V gene: TRBV20-1
J gene: TRBJ2-3
CDR3 protein: CSGVGNTLSTDTQYF
CDR3 DNA: TGCAGTGGAGTGGGGAACACGCTTAGCACAGATACGCAGTATTTT

D gene: TRBD2
clone size: -
V gene: TRBV2
J gene: TRBJ2-7
CDR3 protein: CAISGRNPNSYEQYF
CDR3 DNA: TGTGCCATCAGCGGGAGGAACCCGAACTCCTACGAGCAGTACTTC

D gene: TRBD1
clone size: -
V gene: TRBV5-1
J gene: TRBJ1-4
CDR3 protein: CASSWGGQGNEKLFF
CDR3 DNA: TGCGCCAGCAGCTGGGGGGGACAGGGAAATGAAAAACTGTTTTTT

D gene: -
clone size: few
V gene: TRBV11-2
J gene: TRBJ1-1
CDR3 protein: CASSKEGTEAFF
CDR3 DNA: TGTGCCAGCAGCAAAGAGGGCACTGAAGCTTTCTTT

D gene: TRBD1
clone size: -
V gene: TRBV2
J gene: TRBJ1-2
CDR3 protein: CASVTSYRGIGGYTF
CDR3 DNA: TGTGCCAGCGTTACCTCCTACAGGGGGATTGGTGGCTACACCTTC

D gene: -
clone size: -
V gene: TRBV12-3/TRBV12-4
J gene: TRBJ1-1
CDR3 protein: CASSRDVRHAFF
CDR3 DNA: TGTGCCAGCAGTCGAGATGTCAGACATGCTTTCTTT

D gene: -
clone size: -
V gene: TRBV6-6
J gene: TRBJ1-6
CDR3 protein: CASSPGDVLSLHF
CDR3 DNA: TGTGCCAGCTCACCCGGGGACGTGTTGTCCCTCCACTTT

D gene: TRBD1
clone size: few
V gene: TRBV5-5
J gene: TRBJ1-5
CDR3 protein: CASSMDRGGNQPQHF
CDR3 DNA: TGTGCCAGCAGCATGGACAGGGGAGGAAATCAGCCCCAGCATTTT

D gene: -
clone size: large
V gene: TRBV25-1
J gene: TRBJ1-2
CDR3 protein: CASSETAEGDYGYTF
CDR3 DNA: TGTGCCAGCAGTGAAACTGCAGAAGGGGACTATGGCTACACCTTC